Listed below are T cell receptor beta chains from one sample, sequenced in a study of blood T cell repertoires in COVID-19. Sequencing was performed with immunoSEQ multiplex PCR; in TCRdb, only in-frame clones are kept and a portion is missing. This sample has some 130,000 clones, with roughly four fifths found just once. The sequenced material came from peripheral blood. The receptors shown here come from a human donor in a cohort sampled during active COVID-19. Each CDR3 is given with its conserved first and last residue. The order of the fields is D gene, clone size, CDR3 length, J gene, V gene, CDR3 protein, CDR3 DNA. D genes are given only for firm matches. Expanded clones get a size class; other rows say once, few or many, or leave the size out.

>NA|NA|13|TRBJ2-1|TRBV6-5
CASSYQPGQEQFF
TGTGCCAGCAGTTATCAGCCGGGACAAGAGCAGTTCTTC
>TRBD2|once|15|TRBJ2-7|TRBV5-1
CASSNSGGYSYEQYF
TGCGCCAGCAGCAATAGCGGGGGTTACTCCTACGAGCAGTACTTC
>NA|once|13|TRBJ1-2|TRBV13
CASSPVQRYGYTF
TGTGCCAGCAGCCCGGTCCAACGCTATGGCTACACCTTC
>NA|once|14|TRBJ1-6|TRBV10-2
CASSGTSLSSPLHF
TGCGCCAGCAGTGGGACAAGCCTATCTTCACCCCTCCACTTT
>TRBD2|NA|14|TRBJ2-3|TRBV30
CAWSWRGDTDTQYF
TGTGCCTGGAGCTGGCGGGGGGACACAGATACGCAGTATTTT
>TRBD2|once|17|TRBJ2-3|TRBV9
CASSVGIRGGHTDTQYF
TGTGCCAGCAGCGTAGGGATTCGGGGGGGTCACACAGATACGCAGTATTTT
>TRBD2|once|18|TRBJ2-1|TRBV5-1
CASSPRREGSGSYNEQFF
TGCGCCAGCAGCCCGCGGAGGGAGGGGAGTGGGTCCTACAATGAGCAGTTCTTC
>TRBD1|NA|15|TRBJ1-2|TRBV24-1
CATSDLRTGDYGYTF
TGTGCCACCAGTGATCTACGGACAGGTGACTATGGCTACACCTTC
>TRBD1|NA|16|TRBJ2-7|TRBV5-4
CASSLGTGPPSYEQYF
TGTGCCAGCAGCTTGGGGACAGGGCCGCCCTCCTACGAGCAGTACTTC
>TRBD1|once|13|TRBJ1-1|TRBV7-3
CASSVDRDTEAFF
TGTGCCAGCAGCGTGGACAGGGACACTGAAGCTTTCTTT
>NA|few|14|TRBJ2-2|TRBV7-9
CASSPQGKGGELFF
TGTGCCAGCAGCCCGCAGGGGAAGGGCGGGGAGCTGTTTTTT
>TRBD1|NA|17|TRBJ2-7|TRBV25-1
CASSASTGQGMAYEQYF
TGTGCCAGCAGTGCCTCGACGGGACAGGGAATGGCCTACGAGCAGTACTTC
>NA|NA|15|TRBJ1-5|TRBV27
CASSQQDGHNQPQHF
TGTGCCAGCAGTCAACAGGACGGACACAATCAGCCCCAGCATTTT
>TRBD1|NA|17|TRBJ2-5|TRBV4-1
CASSQKRTGTGWETQYF
TGCGCCAGCAGCCAAAAGAGGACCGGGACAGGGTGGGAGACCCAGTACTTC
>NA|NA|13|TRBJ2-7|TRBV28
CASTTAGSNEQYF
TGTGCCAGCACTACCGCAGGGTCAAACGAGCAGTACTTC
>TRBD1|NA|18|TRBJ2-7|TRBV11-2
CASSPLGRDRGRRYEQYF
TGTGCCAGCAGCCCATTAGGCCGGGACAGGGGGCGGCGTTACGAGCAGTACTTC
>NA|many|13|TRBJ1-1|TRBV6-5
CASRGGRVAEAFF
TGTGCCAGCAGGGGGGGGCGCGTCGCTGAAGCTTTCTTT
>TRBD1|NA|13|TRBJ2-1|TRBV5-6
CASSLDRGDEQFF
TGTGCCAGCAGCCTGGACAGGGGAGATGAGCAGTTCTTC
>TRBD1|NA|17|TRBJ1-4|TRBV15
CATSTGTGNAANEKLFF
TGTGCCACCAGCACCGGGACAGGGAACGCGGCTAATGAAAAACTGTTTTTT
>NA|NA|17|TRBJ1-4|TRBV6-1
CASSGPNRVTTNEKLFF
TGTGCCAGCAGTGGACCAAACAGGGTGACAACTAATGAAAAACTGTTTTTT
>TRBD2|few|16|TRBJ2-5|TRBV5-4
CASSPGLAGGGQTQYF
TGTGCCAGCAGCCCGGGACTAGCGGGGGGCGGGCAGACCCAGTACTTC
>TRBD1|NA|16|TRBJ1-6|TRBV7-9
CASSLGQGFYNSPLHF
TGTGCCAGCAGCTTAGGACAGGGATTTTATAATTCACCCCTCCACTTT
>NA|once|14|TRBJ1-2|TRBV6-5
CASSPNRLFYGYTF
TGTGCCAGCAGTCCGAACAGGCTCTTCTATGGCTACACCTTC
>TRBD1|NA|13|TRBJ1-2|TRBV12-3/TRBV12-4
CASSFGTGGGYTF
TGTGCCAGCAGTTTCGGGACAGGAGGAGGCTACACCTTC
>TRBD2|NA|14|TRBJ2-3|TRBV2
CASGGLVRTDTQYF
TGTGCCAGCGGGGGACTAGTTCGTACAGATACGCAGTATTTT
>NA|NA|13|TRBJ2-2|TRBV29-1
CSVGGGEPLELFF
TGCAGCGTTGGGGGCGGCGAACCTCTGGAGCTGTTTTTT
>NA|few|14|TRBJ1-4|TRBV5-1
CASSLVYSKEKLFF
TGCGCCAGCAGCTTGGTGTACTCGAAGGAAAAACTGTTTTTT
>TRBD1|NA|16|TRBJ1-5|TRBV18
CASSPPGTGANQPQHF
TGTGCCAGCTCTCCTCCCGGGACAGGGGCGAATCAGCCCCAGCATTTT
>NA|few|17|TRBJ1-2|TRBV9
CASSVEIRAPGERGYTF
TGTGCCAGCAGCGTAGAGATTAGGGCCCCGGGAGAGCGTGGCTACACCTTC
>NA|NA|12|TRBJ1-5|TRBV10-1
CASSDPDQPQHF
TGCGCCAGCAGTGATCCCGATCAGCCCCAGCATTTT
>NA|NA|14|TRBJ1-2|TRBV10-3
CAISELGQYAGYTF
TGTGCCATCAGTGAGTTAGGACAGTACGCTGGCTACACCTTC
>NA|few|13|TRBJ1-5|TRBV10-2
CASSEMMGGPQHF
TGCGCCAGCAGTGAGATGATGGGGGGTCCCCAGCATTTT
>NA|NA|16|TRBJ1-5|TRBV6-1
CASSENPGTNYQPQHF
TGTGCCAGCAGTGAAAACCCCGGGACAAACTATCAGCCCCAGCATTTT
>TRBD2|NA|16|TRBJ2-2|TRBV30
CAWTPPAGVNTGELFF
TGTGCCTGGACCCCGCCGGCGGGGGTAAACACCGGGGAGCTGTTTTTT
>TRBD1|NA|17|TRBJ1-6|TRBV5-4
CASSPDRGTTYNSPLHF
TGTGCCAGCAGCCCGGACAGGGGGACCACCTATAATTCACCCCTCCACTTT
>NA|NA|16|TRBJ2-3|TRBV7-6
CASSSYNQRGTDTQYF
TGTGCCAGCAGCTCCTATAACCAGCGGGGCACAGATACGCAGTATTTT
>TRBD1|NA|12|TRBJ2-7|TRBV23-1
CASSHHRGEQYF
TGCGCCAGCAGTCACCACAGGGGCGAGCAGTACTTC
>TRBD1|NA|15|TRBJ2-7|TRBV6-6
CASSYSRGGWDEQYF
TGTGCCAGCAGTTACTCGAGAGGGGGCTGGGACGAGCAGTACTTC
>TRBD2|NA|13|TRBJ2-2|TRBV6-5
CASSTGGSGELFF
TGTGCCAGCAGTACCGGGGGGTCCGGGGAGCTGTTTTTT
>NA|NA|14|TRBJ1-2|TRBV18
CASSPLRQIEGYTF
TGTGCCAGCTCACCACTTCGACAGATTGAAGGCTACACCTTC
>NA|NA|13|TRBJ2-6|TRBV7-2
CASSPYRANVLTF
TGTGCCAGCAGCCCTTATAGGGCCAACGTCCTGACTTTC
>TRBD1|NA|16|TRBJ2-7|TRBV13
CASSLGLGQGGYEQYF
TGTGCCAGCAGCTTAGGCCTCGGACAGGGGGGCTACGAGCAGTACTTC
>TRBD1|NA|15|TRBJ2-1|TRBV7-2
CASSLEGTGGNEQFF
TGTGCCAGCAGCTTAGAAGGGACAGGGGGCAATGAGCAGTTCTTC
>TRBD1|NA|16|TRBJ2-1|TRBV15
CATSRGTGARYNEQFF
TGTGCCACCAGCAGGGGAACAGGGGCCCGGTACAATGAGCAGTTCTTC